This is a list of T cell receptor beta chains from one sample in a study of shared clonotypes between healthy human individuals. TCRdb's table, derived via immunoSEQ multiplex PCR, lists solely in-frame clones and lacks some. This table holds more than 550,000 clones, 92% found once. The source material was naive CD8+ T cells sorted from blood. These receptors all come from a man under 40 in good health. Each CDR3 is given without its conserved first and last residue.

v_call	j_call	cdr3_aa
TRBV6-5	TRBJ1-1	ASRSGGNTEAF
TRBV28	TRBJ2-7	ARGGGTRDYEQY
TRBV5-4	TRBJ2-1	ASSLSPGLDPHNEQF
TRBV27	TRBJ1-1	ASTQGTEAF
TRBV4-3	TRBJ2-1	ASSQDGREAYNEQF
TRBV10-3	TRBJ2-2	AISVPRTSGSTGTGELF
TRBV6-5	TRBJ2-7	ASSYSIAGTYEQY
TRBV7-9	TRBJ2-7	ASSEGLHSYEQY
TRBV7-7	TRBJ2-2	ASSSGQGTGELF
TRBV2	TRBJ2-3	ASIGTGSTDTQY
TRBV7-9	TRBJ1-6	ASTVTGDSYNSPLH
TRBV16	TRBJ1-2	ASSLTPGGTGRYGYT
TRBV19	TRBJ1-5	ARGTGRTNQPQH
TRBV21-1	TRBJ1-3	ASSKRETGANTIY
TRBV11-2	TRBJ2-1	ASSHPWASGLNEQF
TRBV19	TRBJ1-2	ASSIELVNDRSNYGYT
TRBV4-1	TRBJ2-7	ASSQELGQTGEQY
TRBV10-2	TRBJ2-7	ASSNPGIAYEQY
TRBV7-9	TRBJ1-3	ASSLSAPRSGNTIY
TRBV5-1	TRBJ2-7	ASSRPGQGFGEQY
TRBV7-8	TRBJ2-7	ASSFLSLSYEQY
TRBV29-1	TRBJ2-2	SATPGQGSGELF
TRBV29-1	TRBJ2-5	SVEGQGRRSQETQY
TRBV11-2	TRBJ2-1	ASRDSTGATYNEQF
TRBV19	TRBJ2-3	ASSPRVAGPTSTDTQY
TRBV30	TRBJ2-7	ACTGISYEQY
TRBV11-2	TRBJ2-1	ASSLAGASSYNEQF
TRBV28	TRBJ2-7	ASSLTRAGTGDACY
TRBV7-8	TRBJ2-1	ASSSRDQWGYEQF
TRBV29-1	TRBJ1-2	SVSGRGSNYGYT
TRBV7-9	TRBJ2-7	ASSETSSYEQY
TRBV7-9	TRBJ2-7	ASSLSGSSGAGEQY
TRBV7-2	TRBJ2-1	ASRGWGRAINEQF
TRBV9	TRBJ2-3	ASSVVGGRTDTQY
TRBV29-1	TRBJ1-2	SVGDLQGYYGYT
TRBV29-1	TRBJ2-7	SARLAGQPYEQY
TRBV10-2	TRBJ2-3	ASSESLGRTDTQY
TRBV27	TRBJ1-2	ASSWGRDHYT
TRBV28	TRBJ2-7	ASTPGGTASYEQY
TRBV9	TRBJ2-2	ASSVVTGQGDTGELF
TRBV7-6	TRBJ2-7	ASSSAGDIISYEQY
TRBV14	TRBJ1-4	ASSQDIGKLF
TRBV2	TRBJ2-7	ASRVGTGVYEQY
TRBV15	TRBJ2-1	ATSRDRGLQGSSGDYNEQF
TRBV27	TRBJ1-1	ASSVSGRLNTEAF
TRBV11-3	TRBJ2-3	ASSGENTDTQY
TRBV27	TRBJ2-3	ASSKLTGTSGSVGTDTQY
TRBV6-5	TRBJ2-1	ASGDNEQF
TRBV4-2	TRBJ1-3	ASSRSPADRGGNTIY
TRBV4-1	TRBJ2-5	ASRKTGLPQETQY
TRBV13	TRBJ2-1	ASRKSGAKSGSYYNEQF
TRBV5-1	TRBJ2-1	ASSLGGHNYNEQF
TRBV2	TRBJ2-7	ASRLDRTGNSYEQY
TRBV18	TRBJ2-3	ASSPEPPTSGRADTQY
TRBV25-1	TRBJ2-1	ASSEGDLGNEQF